This T cell receptor (beta chain) was identified during a study of control samples from healthy donors and cancer patients (TCRdb year 2020). V was cut back by 0 bases and J by 4 bases, leaving a gap of 10 bases between them. Its CDR3 holds 15 amino acids, cysteine through phenylalanine. The DNA shown is the 45-base CDR3, in frame from base 1. The germline V gene encodes CDR1 SGHDN and CDR2 FVKESK. Receptor libraries were prepared by the immunoSEQ multiplex PCR assay. As stored in TCRdb, this immuneACCESS dataset retains in-frame rearrangements with V and J assigned. A fraction of the clones does not appear; measured against another copy, unresolved V genes explain less than half of the discrepancy, and the remainder lacks a known reason. This sample has approximately 110,000 clones in its table, and approximately 90% of those were observed once. In total, the top ten clones hold around 7.6% of the sample.

As concerns this clone: The antigen it binds to is not known. No base quality values were provided; no much bigger clone lies one nucleotide off.

The sequence links TRBV14 to TRBJ2-1; the D region possibly corresponds to TRBD2 (5 bases align). The sample comprised blood. The clonotype was recovered from a young woman in good health. This receptor has the CDR3 CASSQDRRFYNEQFF. The DNA sequence is as follows: TGTGCCAGCAGCCAAGATAGGAGGTTTTACAATGAGCAGTTCTTC. Full variable domain (CDR3 extended with the reference TRBV14 and TRBJ2-1 proteins): EAGVTQFPSHSVIEKGQTVTLRCDPISGHDNLYWYRRVMGKEIKFLLHFVKESKQDESGMPNNRFLAERTGGTYSTLKVQPAELEDSGVYFCASSQDRRFYNEQFFGPGTRLTVL.